The rows below give T cell receptor beta chains drawn from one sample of a study of blood T cell repertoires in COVID-19. Profiled with immunoSEQ multiplex PCR; TCRdb holds only in-frame clones, not every one. The table has about 300,000 clones, approximately 90% seen once; the top ten hold 5.5% to 7%. The sequencing sample was made of PBMCs or T cells enriched from blood (not recorded which). The source is a woman aged 30 to 39 who had recovered from COVID-19. Each CDR3 is given without its conserved first and last residue.

j_call,v_call,cdr3_aa
TRBJ2-3,TRBV5-1,ASSSGGATDTQY
TRBJ1-1,TRBV4-1,ASSQNRGGNTEAF
TRBJ1-2,TRBV5-1,ASTPGSGSYGYT
TRBJ1-1,TRBV12-2,ASRLARQGTEAF
TRBJ2-2,TRBV6-5,ASRTTGNTGELF
TRBJ2-7,TRBV4-1,ASSQEPLGSRWQY
TRBJ2-3,TRBV15,ATSRGGAASTDTQY
TRBJ2-5,TRBV19,ASSISGTGRETQY
TRBJ1-6,TRBV6-5,ASSYRFTGGGSPLH
TRBJ1-2,TRBV6-5,ASSYSLNYGYT
TRBJ1-2,TRBV6-5,ASTSRGRYGYT
TRBJ2-4,TRBV12-5,ASGFQSWGGGKNIQY
TRBJ1-4,TRBV6-5,ASSYSGQTNEKLF
TRBJ2-7,TRBV19,ASSMDTGGRGEQY
TRBJ1-2,TRBV7-9,ASSLDGQGAFLGYT
TRBJ1-6,TRBV27,ASSFSTNNSPLH
TRBJ2-1,TRBV5-1,ASSPAEGGAYNEQF
TRBJ2-2,TRBV7-3,ASSLLGQQITGELF
TRBJ2-5,TRBV6-1,ASSEGGTRLETQY
TRBJ2-1,TRBV5-1,ASRWWEGTGAYNEQF
TRBJ2-3,TRBV4-3,ASSQSLTSGGSTDTQY
TRBJ2-7,TRBV7-3,ASSPPGSYEQY
TRBJ1-2,TRBV2,ASSREGGMGYT
TRBJ1-1,TRBV18,ASSLLKGLHAF
TRBJ1-4,TRBV6-6,ASSFRDRAEKLF
TRBJ1-5,TRBV18,ASSEINQPQH